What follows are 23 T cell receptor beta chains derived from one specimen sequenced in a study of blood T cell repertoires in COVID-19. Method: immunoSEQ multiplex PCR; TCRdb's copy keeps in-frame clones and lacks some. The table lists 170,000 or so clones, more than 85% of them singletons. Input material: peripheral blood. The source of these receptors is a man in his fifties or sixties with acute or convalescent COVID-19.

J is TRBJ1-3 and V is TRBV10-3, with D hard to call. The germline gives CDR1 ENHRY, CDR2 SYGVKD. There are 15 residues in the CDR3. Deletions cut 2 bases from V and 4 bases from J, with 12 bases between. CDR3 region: CAISETSLGGNTIYF. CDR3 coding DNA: TGTGCCATCAGTGAGACAAGCCTAGGCGGAAACACCATATATTTT.

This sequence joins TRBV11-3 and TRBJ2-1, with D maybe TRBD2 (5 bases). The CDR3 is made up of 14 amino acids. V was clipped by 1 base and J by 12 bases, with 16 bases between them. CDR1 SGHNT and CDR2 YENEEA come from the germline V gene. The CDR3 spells CASSLGAHSRGQFF. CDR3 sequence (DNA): TGTGCCAGCAGCTTAGGGGCCCACTCCCGGGGGCAGTTCTTC.

The CDR3 loop is CASSFGQGGTEAFF. The CDR3 DNA reads as TGTGCCAGCAGCTTCGGACAGGGGGGCACTGAAGCTTTCTTT. V is TRBV7-9 and J is TRBJ1-1, with TRBD1 identical over 10 bases. This CDR3 spans 14 amino acids. Germline CDR1 and CDR2: SEHNR and FQNEAQ (reference sequence). After removal of 3 bases from V and 4 bases from J, the junction contained 2 bases not matched to a gene.

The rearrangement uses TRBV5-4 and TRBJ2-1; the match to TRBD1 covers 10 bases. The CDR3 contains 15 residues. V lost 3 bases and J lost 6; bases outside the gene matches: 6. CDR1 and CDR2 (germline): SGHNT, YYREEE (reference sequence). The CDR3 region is CASSSRQGASNEQFF. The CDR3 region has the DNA TGTGCCAGCAGCTCAAGACAGGGGGCTAGCAATGAGCAGTTCTTC.

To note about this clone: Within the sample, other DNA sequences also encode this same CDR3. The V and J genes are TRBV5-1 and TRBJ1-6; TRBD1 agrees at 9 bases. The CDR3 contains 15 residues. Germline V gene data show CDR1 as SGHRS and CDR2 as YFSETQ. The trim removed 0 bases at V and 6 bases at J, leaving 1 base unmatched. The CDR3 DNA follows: TGCGCCAGCAGCTTGGGGGGACAGGGTAATTCACCCCTCCACTTT. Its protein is CASSLGGQGNSPLHF.

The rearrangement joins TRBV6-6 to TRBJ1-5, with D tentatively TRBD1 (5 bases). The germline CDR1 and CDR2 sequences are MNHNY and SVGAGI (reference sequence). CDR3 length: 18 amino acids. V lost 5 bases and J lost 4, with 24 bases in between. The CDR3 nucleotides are TGTGCCAGCAGTCGGGACTCTTCCCTCCCTTCTCCTAATCAGCCCCAGCATTTT. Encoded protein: CASSRDSSLPSPNQPQHF.

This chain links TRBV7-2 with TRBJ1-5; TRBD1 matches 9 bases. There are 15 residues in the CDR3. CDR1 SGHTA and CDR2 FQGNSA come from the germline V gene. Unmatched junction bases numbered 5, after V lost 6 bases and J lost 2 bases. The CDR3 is CASRRTGEGNQPQHF. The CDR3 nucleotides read TGTGCCAGCAGACGGACAGGGGAGGGCAATCAGCCCCAGCATTTT.

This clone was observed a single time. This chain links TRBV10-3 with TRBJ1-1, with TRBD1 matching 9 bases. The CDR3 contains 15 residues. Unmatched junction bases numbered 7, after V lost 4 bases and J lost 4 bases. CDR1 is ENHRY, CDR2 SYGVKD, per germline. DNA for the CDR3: TGTGCCATCAGTGGGGGGACAGGGCAGGTCACTGAAGCTTTCTTT. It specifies CAISGGTGQVTEAFF.

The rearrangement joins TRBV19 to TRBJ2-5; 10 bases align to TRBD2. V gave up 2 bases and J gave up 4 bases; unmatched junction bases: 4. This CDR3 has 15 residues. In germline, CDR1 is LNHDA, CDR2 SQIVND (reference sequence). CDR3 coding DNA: TGTGCCAGTAGTATATCGGCTAGCGGGAGAGAGACCCAGTACTTC. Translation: CASSISASGRETQYF.

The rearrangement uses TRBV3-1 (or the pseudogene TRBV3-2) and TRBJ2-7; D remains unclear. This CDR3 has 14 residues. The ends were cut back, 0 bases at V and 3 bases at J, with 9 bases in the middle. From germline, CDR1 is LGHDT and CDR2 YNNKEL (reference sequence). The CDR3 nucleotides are TGTGCCAGCAGCCAAGATCTACAGTTCTACGAGCAGTACTTC. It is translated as CASSQDLQFYEQYF.

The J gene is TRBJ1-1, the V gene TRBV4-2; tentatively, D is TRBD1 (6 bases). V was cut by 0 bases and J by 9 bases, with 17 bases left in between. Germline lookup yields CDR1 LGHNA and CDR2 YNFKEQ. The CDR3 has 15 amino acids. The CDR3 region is CASSQDGTGNLKAFF. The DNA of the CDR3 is TGTGCCAGCAGCCAAGATGGCACAGGGAATTTGAAAGCTTTCTTT.

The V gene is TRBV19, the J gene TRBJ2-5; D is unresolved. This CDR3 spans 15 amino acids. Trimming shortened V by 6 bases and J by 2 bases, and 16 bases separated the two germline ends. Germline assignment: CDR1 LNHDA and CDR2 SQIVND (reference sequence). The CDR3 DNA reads TGTGCCAGTAGCGGTGTGGCGGCTCTACAAGAGACCCAGTACTTC. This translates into CASSGVAALQETQYF.

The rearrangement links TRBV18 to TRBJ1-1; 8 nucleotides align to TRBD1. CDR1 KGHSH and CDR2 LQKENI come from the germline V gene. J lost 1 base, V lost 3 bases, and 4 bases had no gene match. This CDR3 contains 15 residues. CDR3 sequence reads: CASSPDQGANTEAFF. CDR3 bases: TGTGCCAGCTCACCTGACCAGGGGGCGAACACTGAAGCTTTCTTT.

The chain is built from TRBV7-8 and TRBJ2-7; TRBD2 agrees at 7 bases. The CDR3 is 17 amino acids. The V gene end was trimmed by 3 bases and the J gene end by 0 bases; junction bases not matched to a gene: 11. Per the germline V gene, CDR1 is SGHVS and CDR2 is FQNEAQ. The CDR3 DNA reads TGTGCCAGCAGCTTGCCCTCTAGCGGACCCAGCTCCTACGAGCAGTACTTC. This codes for CASSLPSSGPSSYEQYF.

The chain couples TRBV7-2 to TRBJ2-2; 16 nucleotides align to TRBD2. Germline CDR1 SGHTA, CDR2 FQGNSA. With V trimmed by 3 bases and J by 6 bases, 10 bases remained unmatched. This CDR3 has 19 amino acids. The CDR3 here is CASSLIPGLAGGFAGELFF. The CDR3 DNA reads TGTGCCAGCAGCTTGATCCCGGGACTAGCGGGGGGGTTTGCCGGGGAGCTGTTTTTT.

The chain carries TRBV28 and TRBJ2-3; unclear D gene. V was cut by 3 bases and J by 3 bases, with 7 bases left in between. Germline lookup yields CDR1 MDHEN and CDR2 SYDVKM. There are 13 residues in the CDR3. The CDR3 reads CASSFPGTDTQYF. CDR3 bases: TGTGCCAGCAGTTTTCCGGGTACAGATACGCAGTATTTT.

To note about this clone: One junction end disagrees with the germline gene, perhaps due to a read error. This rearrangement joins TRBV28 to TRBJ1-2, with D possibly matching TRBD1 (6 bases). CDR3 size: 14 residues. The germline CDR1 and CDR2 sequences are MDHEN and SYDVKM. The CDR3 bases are TGTGCCAGCAGTTTGGAGGGGGGGTTCTATGACTACACCTTC. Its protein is CASSLEGGFYDYTF.

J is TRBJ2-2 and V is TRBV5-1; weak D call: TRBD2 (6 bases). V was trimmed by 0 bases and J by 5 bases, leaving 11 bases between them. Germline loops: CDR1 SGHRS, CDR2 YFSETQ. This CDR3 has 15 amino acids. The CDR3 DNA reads TGCGCCAGCAGCTTGGGACTAGTAGGTACCGGGGAGCTGTTTTTT. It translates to CASSLGLVGTGELFF.

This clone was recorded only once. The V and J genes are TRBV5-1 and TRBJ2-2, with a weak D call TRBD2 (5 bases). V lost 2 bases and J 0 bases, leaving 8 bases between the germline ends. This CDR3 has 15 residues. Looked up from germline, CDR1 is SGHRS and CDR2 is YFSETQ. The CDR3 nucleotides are TGCGCCAGCAGCTTAAGGCGGGCGAACACCGGGGAGCTGTTTTTT. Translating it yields CASSLRRANTGELFF.

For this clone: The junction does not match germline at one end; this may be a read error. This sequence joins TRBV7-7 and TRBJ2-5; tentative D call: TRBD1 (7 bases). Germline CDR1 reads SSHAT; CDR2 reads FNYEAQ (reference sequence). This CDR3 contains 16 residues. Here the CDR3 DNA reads TGTGCTAGCAGCCCCACTCCACAGGGGAGGCAAGAGACCCAGTACTTC. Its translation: CASSPTPQGRQETQYF.

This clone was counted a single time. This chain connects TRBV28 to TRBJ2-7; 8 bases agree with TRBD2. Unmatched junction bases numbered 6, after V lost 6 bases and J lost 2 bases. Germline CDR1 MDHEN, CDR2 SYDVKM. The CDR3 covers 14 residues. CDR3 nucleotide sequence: TGTGCCAGCAGCCGGGGGGGGCTCACCTACGAGCAGTACTTC. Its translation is CASSRGGLTYEQYF.

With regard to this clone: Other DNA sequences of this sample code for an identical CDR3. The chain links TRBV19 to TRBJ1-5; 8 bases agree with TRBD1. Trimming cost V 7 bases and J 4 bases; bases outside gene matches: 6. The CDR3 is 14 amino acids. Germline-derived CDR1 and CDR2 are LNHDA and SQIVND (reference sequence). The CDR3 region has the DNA TGTGCCAGTACCGGAACAGGGGGGAATCAGCCCCAGCATTTT. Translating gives CASTGTGGNQPQHF. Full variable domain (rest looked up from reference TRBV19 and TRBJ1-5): DGGITQSPKYLFRKEGQNVTLSCEQNLNHDAMYWYRQDPGQGLRLIYYSQIVNDFQKGDIAEGYSVSREKKESFPLTVTSAQKNPTAFYLCASTGTGGNQPQHFGDGTRLSIL.

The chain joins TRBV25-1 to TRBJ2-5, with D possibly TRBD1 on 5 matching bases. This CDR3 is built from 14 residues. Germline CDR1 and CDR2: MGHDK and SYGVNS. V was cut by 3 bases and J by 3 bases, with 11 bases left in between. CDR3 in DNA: TGTGCCAGCAGTGACACAACAGGAAAAGAGACCCAGTACTTC. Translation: CASSDTTGKETQYF. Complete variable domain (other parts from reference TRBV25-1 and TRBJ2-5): EADIYQTPRYLVIGTGKKITLECSQTMGHDKMYWYQQDPGMELHLIHYSYGVNSTEKGDLSSESTVSRIRTEHFPLTLESARPSHTSQYLCASSDTTGKETQYFGPGTRLLVL.